The T cell receptor beta chain described here comes from a study of blood T cells in healthy people across ages. Points from the study as a whole: Per million T cells, the diversity of TCR beta decreased roughly linearly as age advanced.

Together with a sample-barcoded 5' primer, a J-beta primer mix was included in a second PCR lasting about 7 to 11 cycles. TCRdb itself ran the 5' RACE reads through MiXCR, one entry per CDR3 protein. Among 780,000 or so distinct CDR3 sequences, approximately 53% were seen once, and the ten largest hold approximately 41%. The length of the CDR3 is 18 residues. The germline V gene encodes CDR1 SGHVS and CDR2 FNYEAQ. The V segment lost 2 bases and the J segment 0 bases; nucleotides outside the gene matches: 6. A note on this clonotype: Its antigen remains unidentified.

The sequencing sample was made of blood. The sequence was collected from an elderly man in good health. This chain connects TRBV7-6 to TRBJ2-7; 14 bases match TRBD2. The CDR3 here is CASSLIPGTSGSSYEQYF. In nucleotides, the CDR3 is TGTGCCAGCAGCTTAATCCCTGGGACTAGCGGGAGCTCCTACGAGCAGTACTTC.